This record looks at one T cell receptor (beta chain) sequence and its context. Relative to the germline gene, one junction end is altered; a read error may explain this. These data belong to a study of blood T cells in healthy people across ages. PCR was performed a second time for roughly 7 to 11 cycles using a sample-barcoded 5' primer and a J-beta primer mix. Unique molecular identifiers of 12 random nucleotides labeled each cDNA. Each CDR3 protein is one row after TCRdb ran MiXCR on the 5' RACE reads. The profile shows 550,000 to 650,000 distinct CDR3 sequences, roughly a quarter of them singletons. The sample also formed part of further work on T cells of mothers and their children. That study reports: Related mother-child pairs showed slightly higher but non-significant overlap than unrelated pairs.

The origin of this receptor is a boy aged 2 to 9 in good health. Material for sequencing was blood.

CDR3 DNA sequence: TGCAGCGTTGACGGCCTCGACGTTAGCTCCTACAATGAGCAGCTCTTC. It encodes CSVDGLDVSSYNEQLF. The chain joins TRBV29-1 to TRBJ2-1; D ambiguous. Germline lookup yields CDR1 SQVTM and CDR2 ANQGSEA. The CDR3 is 16 residues long.